This T cell receptor beta chain was identified in a study of cytomegalovirus exposure and HLA in healthy donors. CDR3 length: 16 residues. Per the germline V gene, CDR1 is SGHRS and CDR2 is YFSETQ. The V and J ends lost 5 bases and 1 base, in that order; junction bases with no gene match: 11. Researchers ran the PCR with 60 Vbeta and 13 Jbeta primers. Sequencing was performed with immunoSEQ multiplex PCR; in TCRdb, only in-frame clones are kept and a portion is missing. The sample yields about 120,000 clones, approximately 83% seen once. The sequencing input was PBMCs. The chain employs TRBV5-1 and TRBJ1-1; 7 positions match TRBD1. The receptor was isolated from a man aged 35-49 years in good health and CMV-seronegative. CDR3 residues: CASRPTGRFPNTEAFF. The DNA for the CDR3 is TGCGCCAGCAGGCCGACAGGGAGGTTTCCGAACACTGAAGCTTTCTTT.